Presented here are 29 T cell receptor beta chains from one specimen sequenced in a study of T cell repertoires in cytomegalovirus infection (dated by TCRdb to about 2019). The sample's treatment or condition, from its label and the paper: in vitro stimulation with specific CMV peptide epitopes to enrich CMV-specific T cells. Antigen specificity for these receptors is unknown. Instrument used: Illumina HiSeq 1500. The public reads were run again by TCRdb, first through fastp at Q25 and then through MiXCR, and only productive beta chains were kept. A single entry per CDR3 protein holds the most common genes and DNA from its merged rows. Within this sample are 300,000 to 400,000 distinct CDR3 sequences, with about 25% of them counted one time only. The ten top clones hold 13% of the sample. The material sequenced was cultured PBMCs, taken from culture after CMV antigen stimulation. The receptors originated from a human donor in good health (CMV status not recorded). Some clones in this sample may be carry-over from other donors' samples.

This clonotype turned up a few times. The chain recombines TRBV6-2 or TRBV6-3 with TRBJ2-1; 8 nucleotides line up with TRBD2. The CDR3 length is 16 residues. Germline CDR1 is MNHEY and CDR2 is SVGEGT. V gave up 8 bases and J gave up 4 bases; unmatched junction bases: 13. The CDR3, as DNA: TGTGCCAGCCGGAGCTTAAGCGGGAGAGGGTACAATGAGCAGTTCTTC. It specifies CASRSLSGRGYNEQFF.

The sample holds a few counts of this clonotype. The rearrangement joins TRBV4-3 to TRBJ2-2; the match to TRBD1 covers 8 bases. V lost 1 base to trimming and J lost 2 bases; unmatched junction nucleotides: 6. The germline V gene encodes CDR1 LGHNA and CDR2 YSLEER. The CDR3 runs 17 residues. The CDR3 loop reads CASSQGWQGANTGELFF. The CDR3 coding sequence is TGCGCCAGCAGCCAAGGGTGGCAGGGGGCCAACACCGGGGAGCTGTTTTTT.

The chain has TRBV19 and TRBJ1-5; D is undetermined. There are 12 residues in the CDR3. V was cut by 2 bases and J by 6 bases, with 5 bases left in between. From germline, CDR1 is LNHDA and CDR2 SQIVND (reference sequence). CDR3 residues: CASSILSQPQHF. The CDR3, as DNA: TGTGCCAGTAGTATACTGAGTCAGCCCCAGCATTTT.

This clonotype was seen at least ten times. The chain uses TRBV4-3 and TRBJ1-3; weak D call: TRBD1 (5 bases). Trimming pared 0 bases from V and 1 base from J, leaving 7 bases between. The germline gives CDR1 LGHNA, CDR2 YSLEER. This CDR3 has 15 amino acids. This CDR3 reads CASSQEEGSGNTIYF. Here the CDR3 DNA reads TGCGCCAGCAGCCAAGAGGAGGGGTCTGGAAACACCATATATTTT.

There are a few counts of this clonotype. This sequence joins TRBV10-3 and TRBJ2-3; 7 bases match TRBD2. Germline V gene data show CDR1 as ENHRY and CDR2 as SYGVKD. Trimming removed 2 bases from V and 10 bases from J; junction bases left unmatched: 12. CDR3 size: 15 residues. CDR3 amino acids: CAISEVPGGQGAQYF. For the CDR3, the DNA is TGTGCCATCAGTGAGGTCCCGGGAGGACAAGGGGCGCAGTATTTT.

The rearrangement links TRBV19 to TRBJ1-2; TRBD1 matches 9 bases. This CDR3 comprises 15 residues. The ends lost 6 bases at V and 8 bases at J; junction bases unmatched: 13. CDR1 and CDR2 (germline): LNHDA, SQIVND (reference sequence). CDR3 in DNA: TGTGCCAGTAGCCTGGGACAGGGACGGTCTCGCGGCTACACCTTC. The encoded protein is CASSLGQGRSRGYTF.

This chain joins TRBV4-1 and TRBJ2-3; 8 bases are shared with TRBD2. CDR3 length: 17 residues. Per the germline V gene, CDR1 is MGHRA and CDR2 is YSYEKL. After removal of 0 bases from V and 0 bases from J, the junction contained 5 bases not matched to a gene. In nucleotides, the CDR3 is TGCGCCAGCAGCCAAGAGTGGACTAGCTTTAGCACAGATACGCAGTATTTT. Translation gives CASSQEWTSFSTDTQYF.

This clonotype turned up a few times. The chain links TRBV19 to TRBJ2-1; 8 bases line up with TRBD2. V was pared by 4 bases and J by 2 bases, with 4 bases of the junction left unmatched. Per germline, CDR1 LNHDA and CDR2 SQIVND (reference sequence). The CDR3 extends over 15 amino acids. For the CDR3, the DNA is TGTGCCAGTAGTAGCGGGAGGCGCACCTACAATGAGCAGTTCTTC. The encoded protein is CASSSGRRTYNEQFF.

This clonotype was detected many times. The chain is built from TRBV15 and TRBJ2-1, with 9 bases aligning to TRBD2. Germline V gives CDR1 LNHNV, CDR2 YYDKDF (reference sequence). This CDR3 is 17 amino acids long. J lost 0 bases, V lost 5 bases, and 8 bases had no gene match. CDR3 bases: TGTGCCACCAGCGGCGGGAGGGAGCAGAGCTCCTACAATGAGCAGTTCTTC. Residues: CATSGGREQSSYNEQFF.

In its sample, this clonotype was seen a few times. This sequence joins TRBV6-2 or TRBV6-3 and TRBJ2-2, with 14 bases identical to TRBD2. The germline gives CDR1 MNHEY, CDR2 SVGEGT. The V gene end was trimmed by 8 bases and the J gene end by 5 bases; junction bases not matched to a gene: 7. This CDR3 contains 16 residues. The CDR3 DNA follows: TGTGCCAGCCTGGGACTAGCGGGAGACTTTACCGGGGAGCTGTTTTTT. Protein sequence: CASLGLAGDFTGELFF.

V and J are TRBV28 and TRBJ2-1; 11 positions agree with TRBD2. With V trimmed by 7 bases and J by 2 bases, 7 bases remained unmatched. From germline, CDR1 is MDHEN and CDR2 SYDVKM. There are 16 residues in the CDR3. The CDR3, as DNA: TGTGCCAGCACCAGGTCGACTAGCGGGACCTACAATGAGCAGTTCTTC. It encodes CASTRSTSGTYNEQFF.

This clonotype was seen repeatedly, ten times or more. The V gene is TRBV7-9, the J gene TRBJ2-3; D ambiguous. The CDR3 extends over 13 amino acids. Trimming stripped 2 bases from V and 5 bases from J, with 8 bases between. Germline V gene sequence: CDR1 SEHNR, CDR2 FQNEAQ (reference sequence). The CDR3 loop reads CASSLTSIDTQYF. The CDR3, as DNA: TGTGCCAGCAGCTTAACGTCGATAGATACGCAGTATTTT.

At least ten counts were recorded for this clonotype. CDR3 in amino acids: CASSDLPGGAGGGYTF. The CDR3 nucleotides read TGTGCCAGCAGCGACCTTCCCGGAGGGGCCGGCGGTGGCTACACCTTC. J is TRBJ1-2 and V is TRBV28; TRBD1 is a possible D gene (5 bases). With 6 bases removed from V and 7 bases from J, the gap between germline ends came to 24 bases. CDR1 is MDHEN, CDR2 SYDVKM, per germline. This CDR3 contains 16 residues.

This clonotype turned up a few times. The chain has TRBV19 and TRBJ2-5; D not certain. Trimming shortened V by 2 bases and J by 5 bases, and 12 bases separated the two germline ends. CDR1 is LNHDA and CDR2 is SQIVND in the germline V gene (reference sequence). The CDR3 is 14 amino acids. The CDR3 reads CASSIKRFGETQYF. In nucleotides, the CDR3 is TGTGCCAGTAGTATAAAGAGGTTCGGGGAGACCCAGTACTTC.

This clonotype was counted only a few times. The chain employs TRBV6-5 and TRBJ2-5, with 9 nucleotides matching TRBD2. Germline V gene data show CDR1 as MNHEY and CDR2 as SVGAGI. V was pared by 2 bases and J by 5 bases, with 6 bases of the junction left unmatched. The CDR3 is 15 amino acids. CDR3 nucleotide sequence: TGTGCCAGCAGTTACCGGCGGGAGGGCCGGGAGACCCAGTACTTC. This translates into CASSYRREGRETQYF.

This clonotype was detected only a few times. J is TRBJ2-6 and V is TRBV6-1; D may be TRBD1 (6 bases). Between the trimmed V and J ends, which lost 8 bases and 0 bases, there was a span of 8 bases. Germline CDR1 and CDR2: MNHNS and SASEGT. The CDR3 is 14 residues long. CDR3: CASRGGSGANVLTF. CDR3 bases: TGTGCCAGCCGAGGGGGCTCTGGGGCCAACGTCCTGACTTTC.

This clonotype was counted ten times or more. This chain uses TRBV4-3 with TRBJ2-1; 7 bases map to TRBD2. The CDR3 extends over 16 amino acids. With V trimmed by 0 bases and J by 3 bases, 5 bases remained unmatched. Germline V gives CDR1 LGHNA, CDR2 YSLEER. Written as DNA, the CDR3 is TGCGCCAGCAGCCAAGATAGTCAGCGGGACTACAATGAGCAGTTCTTC. Translating it yields CASSQDSQRDYNEQFF.

The V call is TRBV6-1, the J call TRBJ2-7, with 9 bases lining up with TRBD2. J lost 7 bases, V lost 1 base, and 5 bases had no gene match. CDR1 and CDR2 (germline): MNHNS, SASEGT. The CDR3 is 14 amino acids. As DNA, the CDR3 is TGTGCCAGCAGTGAAGATTGGACTAGCGATGAGCAGTACGTC. Its translation is CASSEDWTSDEQYV.

The chain has TRBV12-3 or TRBV12-4 and TRBJ2-1, with 10 bases identical to TRBD2. V lost 4 bases to trimming and J lost 10 bases; unmatched junction nucleotides: 7. This CDR3 has 14 residues. CDR3 loop: CASSSPGLAREQFF. CDR3 DNA: TGTGCCAGCAGTTCTCCGGGACTAGCGAGAGAGCAGTTCTTC.

V gene TRBV5-4 combines with J gene TRBJ1-1, with D tentatively TRBD1 (5 bases). CDR1 is SGHNT, CDR2 YYREEE, per germline (reference sequence). The CDR3 is 14 residues long. V was clipped by 3 bases and J by 5 bases, with 14 bases between them. The CDR3 reads CASSWGERGTEAFF. CDR3 DNA sequence: TGTGCCAGCAGCTGGGGGGAACGAGGTACTGAAGCTTTCTTT.

The J gene is TRBJ2-1, the V gene TRBV6-6; the D gene is possibly TRBD1 (7 bases). CDR1 is MNHNY, CDR2 SVGAGI, per germline (reference sequence). The CDR3 sequence is 14 residues long. Trimming removed 5 bases from V and 7 bases from J, with 15 bases in between. The DNA for the CDR3 is TGTGCCAGCAGTGCCCGACAGGGACTTAATGAGCAGTTCTTC. Amino acid sequence: CASSARQGLNEQFF.

This clonotype was found many times. The chain is built from TRBV7-8 and TRBJ1-1, with D tentatively TRBD1 (5 bases). There are 16 residues in the CDR3. Trimming removed 1 base from V and 2 bases from J, with 14 bases in between. Looked up from germline, CDR1 is SGHVS and CDR2 is FQNEAQ. The CDR3 loop is CASSLGGAGVNTEAFF. The DNA for the CDR3 is TGTGCCAGCAGCTTAGGTGGGGCGGGAGTTAACACTGAAGCTTTCTTT.

This clonotype appeared a few times. This chain connects TRBV11-2 to TRBJ2-2, with unresolved D. Germline values: CDR1 SGHAT, CDR2 FQNNGV. Trimming left V 5 bases short and J 10 bases short, with 14 bases between. The CDR3 has 13 residues. For the CDR3, the DNA is TGTGCCAGCAGCCTCGGGCCCTCCGAGGAGCTGTTTTTT. This codes for CASSLGPSEELFF.

This clonotype was found a few times. J is TRBJ1-4 and V is TRBV28; no reliable D call. Germline V gene lookup returns CDR1 MDHEN and CDR2 SYDVKM. The CDR3 has 14 amino acids. The V and J ends lost 4 bases and 4 bases respectively, with 10 bases between them. For the CDR3, the DNA is TGTGCCAGCAGTTCCCGACGGTTTAATGAAAAACTGTTTTTT. It encodes CASSSRRFNEKLFF.

This clonotype was seen ten or more times. This chain links TRBV7-2 with TRBJ2-7, with D possibly being TRBD2 (6 bases). CDR3 length equals 14 residues. V lost 3 bases and J 0 bases, leaving 9 bases between the germline ends. Germline V gives CDR1 SGHTA, CDR2 FQGNSA. CDR3 region: CASSFLGGSYEQYF. CDR3 nucleotide sequence: TGTGCCAGCAGCTTTCTCGGGGGCTCCTACGAGCAGTACTTC.

This clonotype was counted a few times. The gene calls are TRBV12-3 or TRBV12-4 and TRBJ2-7; 14 bases map to TRBD2. V lost 4 bases to trimming and J lost 6 bases; unmatched junction nucleotides: 5. The CDR3 runs 15 residues. CDR3 bases: TGTGCCAGCAGTTGGGGACTAGCGGGAGCCGGCGAGCAGTACGTC. Translation gives CASSWGLAGAGEQYV.

This clonotype has at least ten counts. The chain employs TRBV7-9 and TRBJ2-2; the D gene is possibly TRBD1 (6 bases). This CDR3 is built from 14 residues. V lost 4 bases and J lost 2, with 8 bases in between. Per germline, CDR1 SEHNR and CDR2 FQNEAQ (reference sequence). The CDR3 DNA reads TGTGCCAGCAGCTCACAGGGAAACACCGGGGAGCTGTTTTTT. Translated: CASSSQGNTGELFF.

There are a few counts of this clonotype. The V gene is TRBV7-3, the J gene TRBJ2-1; 10 nucleotides line up with TRBD2. The ends lost 0 bases at V and 3 bases at J; junction bases unmatched: 2. The CDR3 has 16 residues. Germline CDR1 and CDR2: SGHTA and FQGTGA. The CDR3 sequence is CASSLTSGRNYNEQFF. The CDR3, as DNA: TGTGCCAGCAGCTTAACTAGCGGGAGGAACTACAATGAGCAGTTCTTC.

The rearrangement links TRBV4-1 to TRBJ2-5; D gene unclear. The CDR3 runs to 14 residues. Deletions cut 4 bases from V and 3 bases from J, with 12 bases between. CDR1 is MGHRA, CDR2 YSYEKL, per germline. In DNA form, the CDR3 reads TGCGCCAGCAGCCCCCTGGTTGGTAAAGAGACCCAGTACTTC. Residues: CASSPLVGKETQYF.